A single sample is the source of the 14 T cell receptor beta chains below, sequenced in a study of blood T cell repertoires in COVID-19 (TCRdb year 2020). The library relied on the immunoSEQ multiplex PCR assay. The source is immuneACCESS, and TCRdb retained only in-frame sequences with V and J called. Part of the clones is not carried over; for the studies checked, unresolved V genes explain less than half of this, and the remainder is unexplained. Here the sample has over 150,000 clones; around 85% occur a single time. Under 0.8% of the sample goes to the ten largest clones. Sequencing input: peripheral blood. These receptors originate from a man in his sixties with COVID-19, enrolled during active disease.

The V gene is TRBV27, the J gene TRBJ2-5; TRBD2 matches at 7 bases. The V gene end was trimmed by 2 bases and the J gene end by 2 bases; junction bases not matched to a gene: 2. The CDR3 has 14 residues. CDR1 MNHEY and CDR2 SMNVEV come from the germline V gene (reference sequence). The CDR3 DNA follows: TGTGCCAGCAGTTTAACTAGCGTACAAGAGACCCAGTACTTC. It specifies CASSLTSVQETQYF.

J is TRBJ2-4 and V is TRBV11-2; D perhaps matches TRBD2 (5 bases). Germline V gene data show CDR1 as SGHAT and CDR2 as FQNNGV. V lost 3 bases to trimming and J lost 3 bases, with 18 bases between them. The CDR3 length is 17 residues. CDR3 in DNA: TGTGCCAGCAGCTTTGGCACGGGTAGCGTAGTCAAAAACATTCAGTACTTC. Translation: CASSFGTGSVVKNIQYF.

The chain joins TRBV3-1 (or the pseudogene TRBV3-2) to TRBJ2-3, with 11 bases that match TRBD2. This CDR3 region has 17 residues. Germline V CDR1 and CDR2: LGHDT, YNNKEL (reference sequence). Trimming removed 2 bases from V and 3 bases from J; junction bases left unmatched: 7. The CDR3: CASSQSLAGGPTDTQYF. DNA of the CDR3: TGTGCCAGCAGCCAATCGTTAGCGGGGGGGCCTACAGATACGCAGTATTTT.

The chain carries TRBV5-8 and TRBJ1-2; TRBD1 aligns across 8 bases. The CDR3 consists of 14 residues. The junction had 4 bases not matched to a gene; V was cut back by 4 bases and J by 2 bases. The V gene's germline CDR1 is SGHTS and CDR2 YDEGEE. CDR3 DNA: TGTGCCAGCAGCCCCAGACAGGGGAACTATGGCTACACCTTC. Translated: CASSPRQGNYGYTF. The full variable domain, its missing parts supplied by reference TRBV5-8 and TRBJ1-2, is EAGVTQSPTHLIKTRGQQATLRCSPISGHTSVYWYQQALGLGLQFLLWYDEGEERNRGNFPPRFSGRQFPNYSSELNVNALELEDSALYLCASSPRQGNYGYTFGSGTRLTVV.

This clone was detected only a few times. Different DNA sequences within this sample yield the same CDR3. V is TRBV29-1 and J is TRBJ1-1; D remains ambiguous. This CDR3 has 15 residues. The germline V gene has CDR1 SQVTM and CDR2 ANQGSEA. Trimming removed 3 bases at V and 5 bases at J, with 19 bases between. The CDR3, as DNA: TGCAGCGTTGACCCCTCTTCGGGGATTCGGACTGAAGCTTTCTTT. Protein product: CSVDPSSGIRTEAFF.

V gene TRBV7-2 combines with J gene TRBJ1-1; TRBD1 is a possible D gene (6 bases). V was clipped by 1 base and J by 5 bases, with 14 bases between them. CDR3 size: 15 residues. Germline CDR1 SGHTA, CDR2 FQGNSA. The CDR3 protein is CASSLGEGGRTEAFF. CDR3 DNA sequence: TGTGCCAGCAGCTTAGGGGAGGGGGGCAGAACTGAAGCTTTCTTT.

This clone was recorded a few times. The chain has TRBV4-2 and TRBJ2-1; TRBD1 aligns across 7 bases. With V trimmed by 0 bases and J by 1 base, 6 bases remained unmatched. Germline lookup yields CDR1 LGHNA and CDR2 YNFKEQ. This CDR3 has 17 residues. CDR3 sequence reads: CASSQDFRGSSYNEQFF. CDR3 sequence (DNA): TGTGCCAGCAGCCAAGATTTCAGGGGGAGTTCCTACAATGAGCAGTTCTTC.

V and J are TRBV6-2 or TRBV6-3 and TRBJ1-1; D might be TRBD1 (5 bases). Germline lookup yields CDR1 MNHEY and CDR2 SVGEGT. This CDR3 region has 15 residues. V was shortened by 5 bases and J by 1 base, with 14 bases between the two germline ends. CDR3 sequence (DNA): TGTGCCAGCAGTGACTGGGGGGGTTCGAACACTGAAGCTTTCTTT. This translates into CASSDWGGSNTEAFF.

The genes are TRBV30 and TRBJ1-5; D remains unclear. The CDR3 covers 16 residues. Germline-derived CDR1 and CDR2 are GTSNPN and SVGIG (reference sequence). The V end lost 2 bases, the J end lost 1 base, and 15 bases lay between the germline ends. CDR3 sequence reads: CAWSSQLELSNQPQHF. CDR3 nucleotides: TGTGCCTGGAGTTCCCAATTGGAGCTCAGCAATCAGCCCCAGCATTTT.

V and J are TRBV7-9 and TRBJ2-2; the D gene is possibly TRBD2 (5 bases). V lost 4 bases to trimming and J lost 6 bases, with 15 bases between them. The CDR3 extends over 15 amino acids. In germline, CDR1 is SEHNR, CDR2 FQNEAQ (reference sequence). CDR3 protein: CASSSPTGFSGELFF. CDR3 coding DNA: TGTGCCAGCAGCTCCCCAACGGGATTCTCCGGGGAGCTGTTTTTT.

V usage is TRBV6-4 and J usage is TRBJ2-1; 7 bases match TRBD1. V was pared by 4 bases and J by 2 bases, with 8 bases of the junction left unmatched. This CDR3 has 16 amino acids. Germline V lookup: CDR1 MRHNA, CDR2 SNTAGT. The CDR3 DNA is TGTGCCAGCAGTGCGAGGGGGCTTGGTACCTACAATGAGCAGTTCTTC. Translation gives CASSARGLGTYNEQFF.

V gene TRBV5-8 combines with J gene TRBJ1-2; D remains unclear. Germline CDR1 reads SGHTS; CDR2 reads YDEGEE. The CDR3 is 17 residues long. Trimming pared 1 base from V and 3 bases from J, leaving 19 bases between. CDR3 nucleotides: TGTGCCAGCAGCTTGAGGGTCAGAACCGTGGGAGACTATGGCTACACCTTC. The encoded protein is CASSLRVRTVGDYGYTF.

The CDR3 sequence: CASSLDGEKYGYTF. The CDR3 nucleotides read TGCGCCAGCAGCTTGGATGGGGAGAAGTATGGCTACACCTTC. The rearrangement links TRBV5-1 to TRBJ1-2; unclear D gene. Germline CDR1 and CDR2: SGHRS and YFSETQ. The CDR3 runs 14 residues. V was trimmed by 0 bases and J by 5 bases, leaving 11 bases between them.

The CDR3 spells CASSRGTYGNTIYF. The CDR3 region has the DNA TGTGCCAGCAGTCGCGGGACTTATGGAAACACCATATATTTT. The chain combines TRBV28 with TRBJ1-3; TRBD1 might be the D (5 bases). Trimming cost V 5 bases and J 3 bases, with 11 bases left between them. CDR1 is MDHEN, CDR2 SYDVKM, per germline. The length of the CDR3 is 14 residues.